Each of the 16 T cell receptor beta chains below was sequenced from the same sample in a study of CD8 T cells in ankylosing spondylitis. TCRdb ran MiXCR on the 5' RACE reads and lists one entry per CDR3 protein. The table includes some 270,000 distinct CDR3 sequences, approximately 20% detected once. Sequencing was performed on blood, either unsorted or a sorted T cell fraction (not recorded which). These receptors originate from a male donor with ankylosing spondylitis or in good health (not recorded which).

The V call is TRBV29-1, the J call TRBJ2-1, with TRBD2 matching over 10 bases. The CDR3 contains 13 residues. With V trimmed by 7 bases and J by 8 bases, 8 bases remained unmatched. The germline V gene encodes CDR1 SQVTM and CDR2 ANQGSEA. DNA of the CDR3: TGCAGCGCTGCTAGCGGGAGCCCCGATGAGCAGTTCTTC. Translated: CSAASGSPDEQFF.

This chain links TRBV12-3 or TRBV12-4 with TRBJ2-7; D gene uncertain. The V and J ends lost 4 bases and 3 bases respectively, with 7 bases between them. The CDR3 is made up of 12 amino acids. CDR3 amino acids: CASSYLFYEQYF. The CDR3 bases are TGTGCCAGCAGTTACCTATTCTACGAGCAGTACTTC.

The genes are TRBV9 and TRBJ2-7; tentative D call: TRBD2 (6 bases). Trimming shortened V by 0 bases and J by 2 bases, and 15 bases separated the two germline ends. CDR3 length: 16 amino acids. CDR1 is SGDLS and CDR2 is YYNGEE in the germline V gene. The DNA for the CDR3 is TGTGCCAGCAGCGTAGACGGGACTCTTAGAACCTACGAGCAGTACTTC. Protein product: CASSVDGTLRTYEQYF.

This chain uses TRBV20-1 with TRBJ2-1; TRBD1 matches at 7 bases. CDR1 is DFQATT and CDR2 is SNEGSKA in the germline V gene (reference sequence). The CDR3 is made up of 14 amino acids. V gave up 3 bases and J gave up 4 bases; unmatched junction bases: 6. The CDR3 bases are TGCAGTGCTAGTGAAGGGGGCATGTACAATGAGCAGTTCTTC. Translation: CSASEGGMYNEQFF.

The J gene is TRBJ2-7, the V gene TRBV7-8, with 8 bases identical to TRBD2. The ends lost 0 bases at V and 1 base at J; junction bases unmatched: 8. The CDR3 extends over 17 amino acids. The germline gives CDR1 SGHVS, CDR2 FQNEAQ. DNA for the CDR3: TGTGCCAGCAGCTTAGCGGAGGCGGGAGGCAATTCCTACGAGCAGTACTTC. As protein: CASSLAEAGGNSYEQYF.

This clonotype showed up just a few times. This rearrangement joins TRBV7-8 to TRBJ2-2, with D perhaps assigned TRBD1 or TRBD2 (5 bases each). Trimming removed 3 bases from V and 8 bases from J, with 13 bases in between. From germline, CDR1 is SGHVS and CDR2 FQNEAQ. This CDR3 is 14 amino acids long. CDR3 sequence reads: CASSFFGAGGELFF. The CDR3 bases are TGTGCCAGCAGCTTCTTCGGGGCAGGGGGGGAGCTGTTTTTT. The whole variable domain, filled in from reference TRBV7-8 and TRBJ2-2, reads GAGVSQSPRYKVAKRGQDVALRCDPISGHVSLFWYQQALGQGPEFLTYFQNEAQLDKSGLPSDRFFAERPEGSVSTLKIQRTQQEDSAVYLCASSFFGAGGELFFGEGSRLTVL.

This clonotype was seen only a few times. This rearrangement joins TRBV12-3 or TRBV12-4 to TRBJ2-2; D tentatively reads TRBD1 or TRBD2 (5 bases each). Trimming took 5 bases from V and 2 from J, leaving 15 bases between them. CDR3 length: 16 amino acids. In nucleotides, the CDR3 is TGTGCCAGCAGTCGCTCCGGGGCCACAAACACCGGGGAGCTGTTTTTT. Translating it yields CASSRSGATNTGELFF.

This clonotype came up a few times. V usage is TRBV28 and J usage is TRBJ2-7; 7 nucleotides line up with TRBD2. With 8 bases clipped from V and 0 bases from J, the junction kept 10 bases outside the gene matches. Per the germline V gene, CDR1 is MDHEN and CDR2 is SYDVKM. CDR3 length equals 15 residues. The CDR3 loop reads CASGGGTTNSYEQYF. The CDR3, as DNA: TGTGCCAGCGGGGGGGGGACCACAAACTCCTACGAGCAGTACTTC.

This clonotype was detected a few times. The chain carries TRBV6-1 and TRBJ2-3, with 9 bases aligning to TRBD1. The CDR3 loop spans 15 amino acids. Germline assignment: CDR1 MNHNS and CDR2 SASEGT. Losses at the gene ends were 6 bases for V and 6 bases for J; bases not matched to a gene: 10. The CDR3 nucleotides are TGTGCCAGCAGGCTCCGGGACAGGGAAATGGATACGCAGTATTTT. This gives the protein CASRLRDREMDTQYF.

The rearrangement joins TRBV4-2 to TRBJ1-2; D ambiguous. The CDR3 consists of 14 residues. V was cut by 1 base and J by 4 bases, with 10 bases left in between. The germline V gene has CDR1 LGHNA and CDR2 YNFKEQ. Here the CDR3 reads CASSQGYGGYGYTF. The CDR3 DNA reads as TGTGCCAGCAGCCAAGGTTACGGAGGCTATGGCTACACCTTC.

This clonotype was seen more than once but under ten times. This rearrangement joins TRBV27 to TRBJ2-7; 7 bases agree with TRBD1. Germline V gene lookup returns CDR1 MNHEY and CDR2 SMNVEV (reference sequence). Germline trimming cut 4 bases from V and 6 bases from J; bases unmatched to any gene: 18. The CDR3 runs 17 residues. This CDR3 reads CASSSPGQYTQWGEQYF. The CDR3, as DNA: TGTGCCAGCAGTTCACCGGGACAGTATACTCAATGGGGCGAGCAGTACTTC.

The V call is TRBV11-2, the J call TRBJ2-1; 8 bases agree with TRBD2. Germline CDR1 reads SGHAT; CDR2 reads FQNNGV. V lost 1 base to trimming and J lost 10 bases; unmatched junction nucleotides: 3. The CDR3 has 13 amino acids. CDR3 sequence: CASSLVSSGEQFF. In nucleotides, the CDR3 is TGTGCCAGCAGCTTAGTGTCTAGCGGGGAGCAGTTCTTC.

The sample holds one count of this clonotype. V is TRBV2 and J is TRBJ2-7; D gene uncertain. Germline V gene lookup returns CDR1 SNHLY and CDR2 FYNNEI. The CDR3 runs to 14 residues. Trimming pared 3 bases from V and 0 bases from J, leaving 9 bases between. CDR3 protein: CASSDWRSSYEQYF. DNA for the CDR3: TGTGCCAGCAGTGACTGGCGGAGCTCCTACGAGCAGTACTTC. Filled out from reference TRBV2 and TRBJ2-7, the complete variable domain reads EPEVTQTPSHQVTQMGQEVILRCVPISNHLYFYWYRQILGQKVEFLVSFYNNEISEKSEIFDDQFSVERPDGSNFTLKIRSTKLEDSAMYFCASSDWRSSYEQYFGPGTRLTVT.

The J gene is TRBJ2-7, the V gene TRBV4-1, with 9 bases fitting TRBD2. Germline lookup yields CDR1 MGHRA and CDR2 YSYEKL. After removal of 3 bases from V and 1 base from J, the junction contained 1 base not matched to a gene. There are 14 residues in the CDR3. The CDR3 nucleotides read TGCGCCAGCAGCCATACTAGCGGGTCCTACGAGCAGTACTTC. Translating it yields CASSHTSGSYEQYF.

In this sample, this clonotype turned up a few times. The rearrangement links TRBV7-8 to TRBJ2-5; 11 bases are shared with TRBD2. The germline CDR1 and CDR2 sequences are SGHVS and FQNEAQ. The ends lost 4 bases at V and 5 bases at J; junction bases unmatched: 9. The CDR3 contains 16 residues. The CDR3 DNA follows: TGTGCCAGCAGCTCCGCTAGCGGGAGGACCACGGAGACCCAGTACTTC. Its protein is CASSSASGRTTETQYF. The full variable domain, with the rest looked up from reference TRBV7-8 and TRBJ2-5, is GAGVSQSPRYKVAKRGQDVALRCDPISGHVSLFWYQQALGQGPEFLTYFQNEAQLDKSGLPSDRFFAERPEGSVSTLKIQRTQQEDSAVYLCASSSASGRTTETQYFGPGTRLLVL.

This clonotype has only a few counts. The chain employs TRBV24-1 and TRBJ2-1; D tentatively fits TRBD1 or TRBD2 (5 bases each). Germline CDR1 and CDR2: KGHDR and SFDVKD. The CDR3 has 16 residues. V was pared by 4 bases and J by 4 bases, with 16 bases between. The CDR3 protein is CATSEPPGPTYNEQFF. CDR3 in DNA: TGTGCCACCAGTGAGCCTCCGGGACCTACGTACAATGAGCAGTTCTTC.